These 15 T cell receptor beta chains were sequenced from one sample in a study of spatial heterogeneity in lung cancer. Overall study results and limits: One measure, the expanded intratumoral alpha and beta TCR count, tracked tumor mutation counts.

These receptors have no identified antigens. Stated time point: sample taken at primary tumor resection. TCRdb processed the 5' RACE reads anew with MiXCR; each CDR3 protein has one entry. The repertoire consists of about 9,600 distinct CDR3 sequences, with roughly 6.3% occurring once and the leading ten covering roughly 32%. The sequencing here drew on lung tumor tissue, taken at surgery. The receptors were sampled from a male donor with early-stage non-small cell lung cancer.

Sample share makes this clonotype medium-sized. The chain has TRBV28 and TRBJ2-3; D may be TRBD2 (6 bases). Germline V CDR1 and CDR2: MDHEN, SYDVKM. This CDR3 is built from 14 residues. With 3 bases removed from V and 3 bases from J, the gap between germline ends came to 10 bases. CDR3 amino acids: CASSFVAGTDTQYF. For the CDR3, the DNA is TGTGCCAGCAGTTTCGTGGCGGGGACAGATACGCAGTATTTT.

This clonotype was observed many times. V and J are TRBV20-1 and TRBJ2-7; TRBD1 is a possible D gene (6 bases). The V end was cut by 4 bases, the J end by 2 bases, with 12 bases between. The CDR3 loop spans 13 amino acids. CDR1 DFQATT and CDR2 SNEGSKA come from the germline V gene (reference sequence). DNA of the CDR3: TGCAGTGCTAACCGGGACACTACCTACGAGCAGTACTTC. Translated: CSANRDTTYEQYF.

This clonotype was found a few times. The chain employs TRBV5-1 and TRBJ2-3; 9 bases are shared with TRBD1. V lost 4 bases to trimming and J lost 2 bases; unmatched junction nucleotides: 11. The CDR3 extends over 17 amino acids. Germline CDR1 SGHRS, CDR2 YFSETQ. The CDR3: CASSLGTGHPHTDTQYF. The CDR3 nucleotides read TGCGCCAGCAGCCTCGGGACAGGGCATCCCCACACAGATACGCAGTATTTT.

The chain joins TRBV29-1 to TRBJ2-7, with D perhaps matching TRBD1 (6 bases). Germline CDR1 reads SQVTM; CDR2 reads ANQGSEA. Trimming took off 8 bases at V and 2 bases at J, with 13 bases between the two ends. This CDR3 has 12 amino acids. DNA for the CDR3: TGCAGCTCCTCGACAGGACCCTACGAGCAGTACTTC. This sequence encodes CSSSTGPYEQYF.

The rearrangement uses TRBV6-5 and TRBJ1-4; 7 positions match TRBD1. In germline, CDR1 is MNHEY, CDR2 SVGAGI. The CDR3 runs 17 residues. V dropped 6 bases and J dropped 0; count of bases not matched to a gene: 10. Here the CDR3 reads CASSRDSTISTNEKLFF. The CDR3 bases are TGTGCCAGCAGCAGGGACAGTACAATTTCAACTAATGAAAAACTGTTTTTT.

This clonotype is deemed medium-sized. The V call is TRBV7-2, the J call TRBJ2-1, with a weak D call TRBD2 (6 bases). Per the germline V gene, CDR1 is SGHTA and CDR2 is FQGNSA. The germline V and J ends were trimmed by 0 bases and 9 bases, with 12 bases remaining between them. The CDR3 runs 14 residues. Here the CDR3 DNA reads TGTGCCAGCAGCTTAGCCAGGGCGCGGGGTGAGCAGTTCTTC. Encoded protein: CASSLARARGEQFF.

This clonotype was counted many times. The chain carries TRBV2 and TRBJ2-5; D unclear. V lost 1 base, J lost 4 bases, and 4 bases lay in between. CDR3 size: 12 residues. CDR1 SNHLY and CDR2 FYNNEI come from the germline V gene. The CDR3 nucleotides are TGTGCCAGCAGTGAAGGCAGAGAGACCCAGTACTTC. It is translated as CASSEGRETQYF.

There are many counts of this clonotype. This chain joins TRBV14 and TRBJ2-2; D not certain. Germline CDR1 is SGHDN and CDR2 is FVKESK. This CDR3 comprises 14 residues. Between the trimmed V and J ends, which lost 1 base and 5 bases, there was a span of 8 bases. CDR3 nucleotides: TGTGCCAGCAGCCAAGGAGTGTCGACCGGGGAGCTGTTTTTT. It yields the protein CASSQGVSTGELFF.

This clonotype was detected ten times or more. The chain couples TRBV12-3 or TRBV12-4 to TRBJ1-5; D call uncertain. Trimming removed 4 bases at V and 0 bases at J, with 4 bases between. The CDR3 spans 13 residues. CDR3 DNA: TGTGCCAGCAGTTCGTTTAGCAATCAGCCCCAGCATTTT. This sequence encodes CASSSFSNQPQHF.

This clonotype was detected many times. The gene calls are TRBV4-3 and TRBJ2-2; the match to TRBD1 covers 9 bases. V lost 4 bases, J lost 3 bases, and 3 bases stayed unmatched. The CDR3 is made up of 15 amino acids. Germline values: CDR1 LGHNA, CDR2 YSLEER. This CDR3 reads CASSPRQGDTGELFF. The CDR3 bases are TGCGCCAGCAGCCCGAGACAGGGGGACACCGGGGAGCTGTTTTTT.

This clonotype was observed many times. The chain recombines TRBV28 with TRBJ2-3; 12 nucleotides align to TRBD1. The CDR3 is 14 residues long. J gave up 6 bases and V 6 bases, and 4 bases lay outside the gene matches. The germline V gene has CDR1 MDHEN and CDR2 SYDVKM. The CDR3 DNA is TGTGCCAGCAGCCCCGGGACAGGGGGCGATACGCAGTATTTT. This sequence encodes CASSPGTGGDTQYF.

The CDR3 region has the DNA TGCAGCGTTGAAGTTAGGGCCAGAGGAAGAGATACGCAGTATTTT. This translates into CSVEVRARGRDTQYF. The V and J genes are TRBV29-1 and TRBJ2-3, with no clear D. Germline V gene sequence: CDR1 SQVTM, CDR2 ANQGSEA. CDR3 length: 15 amino acids. Trimming took 1 base from V and 5 from J, leaving 16 bases between them.

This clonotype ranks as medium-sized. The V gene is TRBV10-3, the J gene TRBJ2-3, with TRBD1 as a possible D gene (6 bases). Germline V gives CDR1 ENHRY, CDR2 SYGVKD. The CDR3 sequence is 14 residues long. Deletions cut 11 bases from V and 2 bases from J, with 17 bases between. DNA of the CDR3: TGTGCCGCAAACCCAGGGGTAGACACAGATACGCAGTATTTT. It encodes CAANPGVDTDTQYF.

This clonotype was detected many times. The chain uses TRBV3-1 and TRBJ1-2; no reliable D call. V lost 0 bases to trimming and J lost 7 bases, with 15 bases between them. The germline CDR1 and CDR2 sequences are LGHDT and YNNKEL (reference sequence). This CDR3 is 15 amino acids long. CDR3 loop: CASSQEFGQRSGYTF. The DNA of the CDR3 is TGTGCCAGCAGCCAAGAGTTCGGCCAACGGAGTGGCTACACCTTC.

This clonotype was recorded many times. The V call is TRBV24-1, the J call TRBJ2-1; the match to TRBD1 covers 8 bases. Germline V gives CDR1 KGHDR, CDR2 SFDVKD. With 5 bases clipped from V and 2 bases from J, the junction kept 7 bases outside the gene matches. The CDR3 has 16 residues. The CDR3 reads CATSARDRGTYNEQFF. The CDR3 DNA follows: TGTGCCACCAGTGCTCGAGACAGGGGTACCTACAATGAGCAGTTCTTC.